The 22 T cell receptor beta chains given below trace back to one sample, sequenced in a study of vaccination effects on CD4 cells after COVID-19. These receptors are not linked to any known antigen. The assay was immunoSEQ multiplex PCR, and TCRdb's table has in-frame clones only and misses some. The sample yields more than 40,000 clones, over 60% seen once. Antigen-specific CD4+ T cells expanded by the ViraFEST assay with viral peptide pools were then sequenced. Isolating CD4+ T cells followed ten to eleven days of culture. The cohort was immunized with two doses of either the BNT162b2 or mRNA-1273 vaccine. This specimen consisted of CD4+ T cells from PBMCs cultured with HCoV-OC43 spike peptides, obtained after COVID-19 vaccination. Noted subset: HCoV-OC43 spike overlapping peptide pool stimulation. The receptors here all came from a human donor who received a COVID-19 vaccine.

The chain has TRBV18 and TRBJ1-1; a weak D match, TRBD1 (6 bases). V shed 4 bases and J shed 0 bases, with 15 bases lying between them. The germline CDR1 and CDR2 sequences are KGHSH and LQKENI. The CDR3 sequence is 16 residues long. CDR3 nucleotide sequence: TGTGCCAGCTCACGGAACCGGGACAAGCTGAACACTGAAGCTTTCTTT. Encoded protein: CASSRNRDKLNTEAFF.

This clone appeared a single time. This chain uses TRBV12-3 or TRBV12-4 with TRBJ2-5; the D is unclear. This CDR3 region has 12 residues. V was shortened by 5 bases and J by 2 bases, with 6 bases between the two germline ends. CDR3 DNA sequence: TGTGCCAGCAGTCGGCAGCAAGAGACCCAGTACTTC. Translation: CASSRQQETQYF.

V and J are TRBV4-1 and TRBJ1-2; TRBD1 agrees at 9 bases. CDR3 length equals 15 residues. Looked up from germline, CDR1 is MGHRA and CDR2 is YSYEKL. The V segment lost 1 base and the J segment 6 bases; nucleotides outside the gene matches: 6. DNA of the CDR3: TGCGCCAGCAGCCAAGCTAAACAGGGGGCACATGGCTACACCTTC. This gives the protein CASSQAKQGAHGYTF.

The rearrangement links TRBV6-5 to TRBJ2-5; the match to TRBD2 covers 7 bases. V was pared by 11 bases and J by 0 bases, with 9 bases of the junction left unmatched. The CDR3 consists of 14 residues. Germline V gene lookup returns CDR1 MNHEY and CDR2 SVGAGI. CDR3 in DNA: TGTGCCTCTCGCCGGGAGGAATACCAAGAGACCCAGTACTTC. Its protein is CASRREEYQETQYF.

The CDR3 DNA sequence: TGTGCCAGCACCGAAGATGGGACTAGCGGCTACGAGCAGTACTTC. Translated, it gives CASTEDGTSGYEQYF. The chain has TRBV6-5 and TRBJ2-7; 11 nucleotides line up with TRBD2. V shed 7 bases, J shed 3 bases, and the junction held 8 bases outside the gene matches. The germline V gene encodes CDR1 MNHEY and CDR2 SVGAGI. The CDR3 is 15 residues long.

The rearrangement uses TRBV30 and TRBJ1-6; unclear D gene. In germline, CDR1 is GTSNPN, CDR2 SVGIG (reference sequence). V lost 0 bases, J lost 7 bases, and 4 bases lay in between. This CDR3 contains 12 residues. This CDR3 reads CAWSVPNSPLHF. The CDR3 DNA sequence: TGTGCCTGGAGTGTACCGAATTCACCCCTCCACTTT.

The rearrangement links TRBV5-4 to TRBJ1-3; 8 bases fit TRBD1. V was pared by 4 bases and J by 2 bases, with 2 bases of the junction left unmatched. Germline V lookup: CDR1 SGHNT, CDR2 YYREEE (reference sequence). This CDR3 has 14 residues. This CDR3 is CASSLQGAGNTIYF. DNA of the CDR3: TGTGCCAGCAGCCTACAGGGGGCTGGAAACACCATATATTTT.

The rearrangement links TRBV14 to TRBJ2-3; 7 bases match TRBD2. V shed 1 base, J shed 7 bases, and the junction held 8 bases outside the gene matches. The CDR3 has 15 amino acids. Per the germline V gene, CDR1 is SGHDN and CDR2 is FVKESK. Written as DNA, the CDR3 is TGTGCCAGCAGCCAAGCGGGGGGAGCACACAATACGCAGTATTTT. This encodes CASSQAGGAHNTQYF. Filled out from reference TRBV14 and TRBJ2-3, the complete variable domain reads EAGVTQFPSHSVIEKGQTVTLRCDPISGHDNLYWYRRVMGKEIKFLLHFVKESKQDESGMPNNRFLAERTGGTYSTLKVQPAELEDSGVYFCASSQAGGAHNTQYFGPGTRLTVL.

In DNA, the CDR3 is TGTGCCAGCAGTGAATCCGCGGGTAAAAACATTCAGTACTTC. Protein sequence: CASSESAGKNIQYF. V is TRBV25-1 and J is TRBJ2-4; D may be TRBD2 (5 bases). Trimming took 1 base from V and 4 from J, leaving 8 bases between them. This CDR3 has 14 residues. Germline CDR1 MGHDK, CDR2 SYGVNS. The whole variable domain, filled in from reference TRBV25-1 and TRBJ2-4, reads EADIYQTPRYLVIGTGKKITLECSQTMGHDKMYWYQQDPGMELHLIHYSYGVNSTEKGDLSSESTVSRIRTEHFPLTLESARPSHTSQYLCASSESAGKNIQYFGAGTRLSVL.

There are a few counts of this clone. The chain has TRBV6-5 and TRBJ1-1; unclear D gene. This CDR3 is built from 13 residues. Germline loops: CDR1 MNHEY, CDR2 SVGAGI. Trimming pared 7 bases from V and 1 base from J, leaving 10 bases between. CDR3 in DNA: TGTGCCAGCATACTTACATGGAACACTGAAGCTTTCTTT. It yields the protein CASILTWNTEAFF.

The gene calls are TRBV10-1 and TRBJ1-1; 9 positions agree with TRBD1. The J segment lost 10 bases and the V segment lost 6 bases, leaving 6 bases of the junction unmatched. CDR1 and CDR2 from the germline V gene are WNHNN and SYGVQD (reference sequence). This CDR3 has 12 residues. The DNA for the CDR3 is TGCGCCAGCAGCCGGGACAGGGTCGCAGCTTTCTTT. Its protein is CASSRDRVAAFF.

The chain has TRBV10-2 and TRBJ1-1, with TRBD1 as a possible D gene (5 bases). Trimming removed 4 bases from V and 5 bases from J, with 11 bases in between. Germline-derived CDR1 and CDR2 are WSHSY and SAAADI. The CDR3 is made up of 13 amino acids. In DNA form, the CDR3 reads TGCGCCAGCAGTGGGGGGAATTTGACTGAAGCTTTCTTT. It is translated as CASSGGNLTEAFF.

V is TRBV10-2 and J is TRBJ1-6, with a possible D match to TRBD1 (6 bases). Germline CDR1 is WSHSY and CDR2 is SAAADI. This CDR3 contains 15 residues. The V end lost 6 bases, the J end lost 9 bases, and 18 bases lay between the germline ends. This CDR3 is CASSLTRDTGSPLHF. The CDR3 nucleotides are TGCGCCAGCAGCCTTACACGGGACACCGGTTCACCCCTCCACTTT.

In its sample, this clone was seen once. The gene calls are TRBV11-2 and TRBJ1-2; D not certain. From germline, CDR1 is SGHAT and CDR2 FQNNGV. Trimming took off 0 bases at V and 10 bases at J, with 6 bases between the two ends. CDR3 size: 11 residues. This CDR3 is CASSLDGYYTF. The CDR3 DNA is TGTGCCAGCAGCTTAGATGGGTACTACACCTTC.

This clone was counted once. The chain joins TRBV5-1 to TRBJ2-1; D gene uncertain. Germline V gene data show CDR1 as SGHRS and CDR2 as YFSETQ. The CDR3 is 12 amino acids. V lost 2 bases and J 8 bases, leaving 8 bases between the germline ends. The CDR3 sequence: CASSLLTDEQFF. The CDR3 DNA reads as TGCGCCAGCAGCTTACTCACTGATGAGCAGTTCTTC.

The J gene is TRBJ2-1, the V gene TRBV9, with D tentatively TRBD1 (5 bases). The CDR3 runs 12 residues. Germline CDR1 is SGDLS and CDR2 is YYNGEE. V was pared by 7 bases and J by 7 bases, with 12 bases between. CDR3: CASGAFRNEQFF. CDR3 nucleotide sequence: TGTGCCAGCGGGGCTTTCAGGAATGAGCAGTTCTTC.

V usage is TRBV7-9 and J usage is TRBJ1-5; unclear D gene. The germline CDR1 and CDR2 sequences are SEHNR and FQNEAQ (reference sequence). CDR3 length: 16 amino acids. Trimming pared 6 bases from V and 2 bases from J, leaving 17 bases between. The CDR3 loop reads CASSSGVGRGNQPQHF. DNA for the CDR3: TGTGCCAGCAGTTCTGGGGTAGGACGTGGCAATCAGCCCCAGCATTTT.

This clone has only one observation. This chain joins TRBV7-9 and TRBJ2-7; D uncertain. Per germline, CDR1 SEHNR and CDR2 FQNEAQ (reference sequence). Trimming left V 2 bases short and J 0 bases short, with 14 bases between. CDR3 length: 16 residues. The CDR3 bases are TGTGCCAGCAGCTTATCTCCCCTCGATGGCTCCTACGAGCAGTACTTC. Its protein product is CASSLSPLDGSYEQYF.

The chain joins TRBV30 to TRBJ2-2, with unresolved D. Germline CDR1 GTSNPN, CDR2 SVGIG (reference sequence). V lost 0 bases and J lost 6, with 8 bases in between. The CDR3 contains 13 residues. DNA for the CDR3: TGTGCCTGGAGTGTACCAGTAGCCGGGGAGCTGTTTTTT. It codes for CAWSVPVAGELFF.

V and J are TRBV3-1 (or the pseudogene TRBV3-2) and TRBJ1-1; D remains ambiguous. This CDR3 is 14 amino acids long. Germline CDR1 and CDR2: LGHDT and YNNKEL (reference sequence). The V end was cut by 1 base, the J end by 4 bases, with 10 bases between. DNA of the CDR3: TGTGCCAGCAGCCAAGTGTTGGGTTCCACTGAAGCTTTCTTT. It is translated as CASSQVLGSTEAFF.

Only one count was recorded for this clone. The gene calls are TRBV11-2 and TRBJ1-6, with D unresolved. CDR3 length: 15 amino acids. V was shortened by 2 bases and J by 6 bases, with 11 bases between the two germline ends. Germline lookup yields CDR1 SGHAT and CDR2 FQNNGV. The CDR3 loop reads CASSLNPGSNSPLHF. CDR3 in DNA: TGTGCCAGCAGCTTAAATCCGGGGAGTAATTCACCCCTCCACTTT.

This sequence joins TRBV4-1 and TRBJ2-1; TRBD2 is a possible D gene (6 bases). The CDR3 has 15 residues. V lost 5 bases to trimming and J lost 9 bases, with 20 bases between them. Germline values: CDR1 MGHRA, CDR2 YSYEKL. Here the CDR3 DNA reads TGCGCCAGCAGCTTACGATTTTTAGGTAGCGGTGAGCAGTTCTTC. This gives the protein CASSLRFLGSGEQFF.